This TCR beta chain derives from a study of T cells in localized non-small cell lung cancer. Some clones are missing from TCRdb's copy, which holds only in-frame ones; the method was immunoSEQ multiplex PCR. This table holds approximately 50,000 clones, roughly 86% found once. Germline V lookup: CDR1 DFQATT, CDR2 SNEGSKA (reference sequence). The CDR3 consists of 11 residues. Trimming removed 2 bases at V and 5 bases at J, with 6 bases between. The sequence was collected from a man aged 40-75 years with stage II lung adenocarcinoma. This chain connects TRBV20-1 to TRBJ1-1; a possible D gene is TRBD1 (5 bases). Material: PBMCs, obtained before any cancer treatment. CDR3 sequence: CSARYRTEAFF. The CDR3 DNA reads TGCAGTGCTAGATACAGGACTGAAGCTTTCTTT.